This T cell receptor (beta chain) was captured in a study of T cells after somatic rescue of genetic block. Data came from immunoSEQ multiplex PCR; TCRdb stores just in-frame clones and leaves some out. The top ten clones hold 14% of a sample with 14,000 to 15,000 clones, about 70% of them seen once. The source material was peripheral blood mononuclear cells (PBMCs). This TCR was sampled from a boy younger than 18.

The CDR3 sequence: CASSFSKTGGSPLHF. In DNA, the CDR3 is TGTGCCAGCAGTTTTAGCAAAACCGGAGGTTCACCCCTCCACTTT. This chain joins TRBV27 and TRBJ1-6, with D uncertain. The CDR3 runs to 15 residues. Germline CDR1 is MNHEY and CDR2 is SMNVEV (reference sequence). V lost 3 bases and J lost 9, with 15 bases in between.